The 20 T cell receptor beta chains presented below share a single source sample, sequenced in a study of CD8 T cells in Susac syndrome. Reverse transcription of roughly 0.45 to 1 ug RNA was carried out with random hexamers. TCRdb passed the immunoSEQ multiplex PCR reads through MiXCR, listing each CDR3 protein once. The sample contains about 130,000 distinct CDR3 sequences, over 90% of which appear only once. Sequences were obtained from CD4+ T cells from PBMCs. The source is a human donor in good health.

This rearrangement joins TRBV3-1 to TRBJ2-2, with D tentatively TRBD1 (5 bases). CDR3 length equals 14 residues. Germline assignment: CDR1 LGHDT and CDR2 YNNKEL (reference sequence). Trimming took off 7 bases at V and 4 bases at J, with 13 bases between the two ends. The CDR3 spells CASKEVGATGELFF. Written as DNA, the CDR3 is TGTGCCAGCAAAGAAGTAGGGGCCACCGGGGAGCTGTTTTTT. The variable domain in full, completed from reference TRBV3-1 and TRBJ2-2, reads DTAVSQTPKYLVTQMGNDKSIKCEQNLGHDTMYWYKQDSKKFLKIMFSYNNKELIINETVPNRFSPKSPDKAHLNLHINSLELGDSAVYFCASKEVGATGELFFGEGSRLTVL.

CDR3 in amino acids: CARLGREQFF. CDR3 DNA: TGTGCGCGGCTGGGGCGTGAGCAGTTCTTC. V is TRBV7-9 and J is TRBJ2-1, with D possibly TRBD1 on 5 matching bases. The V gene's germline CDR1 is SEHNR and CDR2 FQNEAQ (reference sequence). The CDR3 contains 10 residues.

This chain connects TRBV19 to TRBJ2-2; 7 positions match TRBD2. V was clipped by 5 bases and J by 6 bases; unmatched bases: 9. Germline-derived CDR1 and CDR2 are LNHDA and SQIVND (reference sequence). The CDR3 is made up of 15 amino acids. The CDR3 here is CASSRGEGRAGELFF. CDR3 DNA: TGTGCCAGTAGTCGCGGGGAGGGCCGGGCCGGGGAGCTGTTTTTT.

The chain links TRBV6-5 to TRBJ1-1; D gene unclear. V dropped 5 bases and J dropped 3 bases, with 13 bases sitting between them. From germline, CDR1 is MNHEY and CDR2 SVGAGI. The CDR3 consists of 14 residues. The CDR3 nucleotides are TGTGCCAGCAGTCACGGGAGGATGTACACTGAAGCTTTCTTT. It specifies CASSHGRMYTEAFF.

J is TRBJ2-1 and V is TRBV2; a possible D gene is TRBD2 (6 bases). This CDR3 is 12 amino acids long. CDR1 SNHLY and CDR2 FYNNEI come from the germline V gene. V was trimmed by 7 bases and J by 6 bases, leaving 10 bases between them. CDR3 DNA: TGTGCCAGCACCTCGGGGGTCAATGAGCAGTTCTTC. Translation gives CASTSGVNEQFF. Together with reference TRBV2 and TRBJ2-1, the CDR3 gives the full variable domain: EPEVTQTPSHQVTQMGQEVILRCVPISNHLYFYWYRQILGQKVEFLVSFYNNEISEKSEIFDDQFSVERPDGSNFTLKIRSTKLEDSAMYFCASTSGVNEQFFGPGTRLTVL.

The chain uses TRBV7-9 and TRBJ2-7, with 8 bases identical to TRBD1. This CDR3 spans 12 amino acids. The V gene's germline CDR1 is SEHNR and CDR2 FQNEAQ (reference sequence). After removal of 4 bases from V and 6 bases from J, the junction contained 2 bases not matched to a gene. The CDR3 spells CASSSTGVEQYF. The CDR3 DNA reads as TGTGCCAGCAGCTCGACAGGGGTCGAGCAGTACTTC. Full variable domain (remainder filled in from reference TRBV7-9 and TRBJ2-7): DTGVSQNPRHKITKRGQNVTFRCDPISEHNRLYWYRQTLGQGPEFLTYFQNEAQLEKSRLLSDRFSAERPKGSFSTLEIQRTEQGDSAMYLCASSSTGVEQYFGPGTRLTVT.

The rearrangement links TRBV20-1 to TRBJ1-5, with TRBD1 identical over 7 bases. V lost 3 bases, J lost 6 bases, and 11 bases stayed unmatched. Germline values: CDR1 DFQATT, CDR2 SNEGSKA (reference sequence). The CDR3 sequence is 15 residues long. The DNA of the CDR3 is TGCAGTGCTAGCCCCTTCAACAGGGGCGGTCAGCCCCAGCATTTT. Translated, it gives CSASPFNRGGQPQHF.

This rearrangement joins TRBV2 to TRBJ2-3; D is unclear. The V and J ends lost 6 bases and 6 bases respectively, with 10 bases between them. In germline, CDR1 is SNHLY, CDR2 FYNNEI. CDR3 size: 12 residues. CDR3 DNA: TGTGCCAGCAGGTCCTCTGGGGATACGCAGTATTTT. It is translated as CASRSSGDTQYF.

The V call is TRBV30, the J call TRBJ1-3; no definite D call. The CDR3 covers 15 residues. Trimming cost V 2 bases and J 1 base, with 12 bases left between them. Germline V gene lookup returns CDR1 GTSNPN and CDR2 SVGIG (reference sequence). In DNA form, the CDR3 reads TGTGCCTGGAGTCTCCTGGATCGATCTGGAAACACCATATATTTT. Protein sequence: CAWSLLDRSGNTIYF. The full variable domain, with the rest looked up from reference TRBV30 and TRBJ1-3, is SQTIHQWPATLVQPVGSPLSLECTVEGTSNPNLYWYRQAAGRGLQLLFYSVGIGQISSEVPQNLSASRPQDRQFILSSKKLLLSDSGFYLCAWSLLDRSGNTIYFGEGSWLTVV.

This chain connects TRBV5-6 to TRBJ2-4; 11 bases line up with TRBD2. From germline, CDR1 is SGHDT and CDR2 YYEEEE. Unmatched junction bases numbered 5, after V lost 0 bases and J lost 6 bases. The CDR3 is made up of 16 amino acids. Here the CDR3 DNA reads TGTGCCAGCAGCTTGGCCAATCTAGCGGGAGGAAACATTCAGTACTTC. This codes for CASSLANLAGGNIQYF. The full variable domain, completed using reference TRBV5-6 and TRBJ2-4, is DAGVTQSPTHLIKTRGQQVTLRCSPKSGHDTVSWYQQALGQGPQFIFQYYEEEERQRGNFPDRFSGHQFPNYSSELNVNALLLGDSALYLCASSLANLAGGNIQYFGAGTRLSVL.

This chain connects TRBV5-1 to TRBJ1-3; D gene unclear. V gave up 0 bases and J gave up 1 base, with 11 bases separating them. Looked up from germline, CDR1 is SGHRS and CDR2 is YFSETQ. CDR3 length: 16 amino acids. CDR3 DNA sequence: TGCGCCAGCAGCTTGGGGGAGGCGTCGTCTGGAAACACCATATATTTT. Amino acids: CASSLGEASSGNTIYF. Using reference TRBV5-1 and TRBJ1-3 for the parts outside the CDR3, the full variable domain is KAGVTQTPRYLIKTRGQQVTLSCSPISGHRSVSWYQQTPGQGLQFLFEYFSETQRNKGNFPGRFSGRQFSNSRSEMNVSTLELGDSALYLCASSLGEASSGNTIYFGEGSWLTVV.

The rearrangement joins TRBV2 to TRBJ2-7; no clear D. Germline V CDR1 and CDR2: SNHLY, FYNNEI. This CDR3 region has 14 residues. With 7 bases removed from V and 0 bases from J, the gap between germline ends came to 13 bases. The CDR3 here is CASKGGYSSYEQYF. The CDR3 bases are TGTGCCAGCAAGGGCGGCTACAGCTCCTACGAGCAGTACTTC.

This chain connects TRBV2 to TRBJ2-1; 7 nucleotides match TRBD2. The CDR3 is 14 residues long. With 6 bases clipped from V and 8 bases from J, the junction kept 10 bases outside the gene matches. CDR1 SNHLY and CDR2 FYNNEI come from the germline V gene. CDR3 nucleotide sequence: TGTGCCAGCAGAGAGGGAGGGGTTACGGATGAGCAGTTCTTC. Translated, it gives CASREGGVTDEQFF.

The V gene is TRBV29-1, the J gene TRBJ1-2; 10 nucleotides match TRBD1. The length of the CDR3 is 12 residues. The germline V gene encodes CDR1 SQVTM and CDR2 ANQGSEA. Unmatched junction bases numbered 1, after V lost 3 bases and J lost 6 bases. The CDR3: CSVEGTGDGYTF. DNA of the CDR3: TGCAGCGTTGAGGGGACAGGGGATGGCTACACCTTC.

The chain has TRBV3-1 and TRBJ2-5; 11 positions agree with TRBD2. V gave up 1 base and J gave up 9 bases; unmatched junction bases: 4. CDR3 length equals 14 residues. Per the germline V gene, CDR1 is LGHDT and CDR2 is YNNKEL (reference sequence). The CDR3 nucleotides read TGTGCCAGCAGCCAAGGCCTAGCGGGAGGAGCCCAGTACTTC. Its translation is CASSQGLAGGAQYF.

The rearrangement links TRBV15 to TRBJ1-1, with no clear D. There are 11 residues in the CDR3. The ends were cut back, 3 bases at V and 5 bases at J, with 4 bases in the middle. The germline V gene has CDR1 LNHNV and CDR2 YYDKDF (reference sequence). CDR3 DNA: TGTGCCACCAGCAGTGGGACTGAAGCTTTCTTT. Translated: CATSSGTEAFF.

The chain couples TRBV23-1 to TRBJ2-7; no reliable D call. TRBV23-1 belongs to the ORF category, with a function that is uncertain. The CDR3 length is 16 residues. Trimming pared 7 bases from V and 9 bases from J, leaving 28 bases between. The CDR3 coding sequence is TGCGCCAGCACACAAAAAAGGGTAAAGAAAGGCCTTGGGCAGTACTTC. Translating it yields CASTQKRVKKGLGQYF.

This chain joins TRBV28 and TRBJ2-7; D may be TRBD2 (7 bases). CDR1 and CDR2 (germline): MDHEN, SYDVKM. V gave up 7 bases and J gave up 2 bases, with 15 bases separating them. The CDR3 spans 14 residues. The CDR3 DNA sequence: TGTGCCAGCACCCCTGGGGGGGCCCCCTACGAGCAGTACTTC. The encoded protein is CASTPGGAPYEQYF. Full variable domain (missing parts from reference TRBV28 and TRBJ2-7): DVKVTQSSRYLVKRTGEKVFLECVQDMDHENMFWYRQDPGLGLRLIYFSYDVKMKEKGDIPEGYSVSREKKERFSLILESASTNQTSMYLCASTPGGAPYEQYFGPGTRLTVT.

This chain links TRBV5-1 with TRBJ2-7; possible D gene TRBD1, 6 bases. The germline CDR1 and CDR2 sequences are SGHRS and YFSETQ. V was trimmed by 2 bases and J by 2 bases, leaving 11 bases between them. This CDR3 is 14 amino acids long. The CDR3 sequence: CASSFTGRTYEQYF. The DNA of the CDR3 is TGCGCCAGCAGCTTTACAGGGCGTACCTACGAGCAGTACTTC.

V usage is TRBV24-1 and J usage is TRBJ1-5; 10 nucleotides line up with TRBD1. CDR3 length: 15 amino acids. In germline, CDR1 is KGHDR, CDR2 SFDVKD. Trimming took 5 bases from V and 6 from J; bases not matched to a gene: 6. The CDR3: CATSASTGGGQPQHF. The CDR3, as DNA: TGTGCCACCAGTGCCTCGACAGGGGGCGGTCAGCCCCAGCATTTT.